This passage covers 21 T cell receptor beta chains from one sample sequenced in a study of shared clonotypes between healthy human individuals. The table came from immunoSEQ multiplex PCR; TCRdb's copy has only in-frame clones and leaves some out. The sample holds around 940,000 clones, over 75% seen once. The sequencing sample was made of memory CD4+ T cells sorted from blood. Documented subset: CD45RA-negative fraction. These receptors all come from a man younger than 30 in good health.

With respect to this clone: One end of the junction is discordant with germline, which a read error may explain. This CDR3 reads CASSLEQGVSGEQYF. CDR3 in DNA: TGCGCCAGCAGTTTGGAGCAGGGAGTATCTGGAGAGCAGTACTTC. This chain uses TRBV5-1 with TRBJ2-7; D may be TRBD1 or TRBD2 (5 bases each). This CDR3 contains 15 residues. Germline loops: CDR1 SGHRS, CDR2 YFSETQ.

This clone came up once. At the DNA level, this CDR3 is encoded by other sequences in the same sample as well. The DNA of the CDR3 is TGTGCCAGCAGCCCCCGACAGGGGGCCTATGGCTACACCTTC. Protein product: CASSPRQGAYGYTF. The gene calls are TRBV7-2 and TRBJ1-2; 10 bases fit TRBD1. V gave up 5 bases and J gave up 4 bases; unmatched junction bases: 4. Germline V CDR1 and CDR2: SGHTA, FQGNSA. This CDR3 region has 14 residues. The variable domain in full, completed from reference TRBV7-2 and TRBJ1-2, reads GAGVSQSPSNKVTEKGKDVELRCDPISGHTALYWYRQSLGQGLEFLIYFQGNSAPDKSGLPSDRFSAERTGGSVSTLTIQRTQQEDSAVYLCASSPRQGAYGYTFGSGTRLTVV.

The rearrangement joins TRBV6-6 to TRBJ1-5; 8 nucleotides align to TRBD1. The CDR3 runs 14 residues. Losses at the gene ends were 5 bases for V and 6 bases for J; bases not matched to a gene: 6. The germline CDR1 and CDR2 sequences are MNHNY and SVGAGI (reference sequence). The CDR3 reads CASSDRTGLQPQHF. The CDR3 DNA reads TGTGCCAGCAGTGATAGGACAGGGCTTCAGCCCCAGCATTTT.

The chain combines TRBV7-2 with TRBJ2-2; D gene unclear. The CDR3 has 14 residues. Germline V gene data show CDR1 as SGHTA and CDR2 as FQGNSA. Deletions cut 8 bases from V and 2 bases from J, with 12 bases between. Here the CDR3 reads CASRPYDNTGELFF. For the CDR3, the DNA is TGTGCCAGCCGGCCTTACGACAACACCGGGGAGCTGTTTTTT.

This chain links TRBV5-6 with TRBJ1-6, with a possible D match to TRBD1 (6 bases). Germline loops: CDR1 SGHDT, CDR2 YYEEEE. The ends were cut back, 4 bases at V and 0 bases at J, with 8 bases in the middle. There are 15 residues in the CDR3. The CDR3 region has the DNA TGTGCCAGCAGCCCGGGACACTCCTATAATTCACCCCTCCACTTT. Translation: CASSPGHSYNSPLHF.

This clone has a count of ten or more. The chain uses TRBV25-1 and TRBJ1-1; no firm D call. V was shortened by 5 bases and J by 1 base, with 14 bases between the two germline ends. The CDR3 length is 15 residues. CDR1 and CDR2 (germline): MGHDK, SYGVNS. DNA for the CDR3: TGTGCCAGCAGTCCTTACAGCGGATCGAACACTGAAGCTTTCTTT. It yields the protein CASSPYSGSNTEAFF.

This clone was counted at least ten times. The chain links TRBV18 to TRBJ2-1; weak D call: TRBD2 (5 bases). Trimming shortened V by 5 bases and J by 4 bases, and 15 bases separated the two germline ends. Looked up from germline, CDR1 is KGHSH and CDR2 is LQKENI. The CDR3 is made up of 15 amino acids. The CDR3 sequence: CASSTQSGSYNEQFF. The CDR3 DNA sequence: TGTGCCAGCTCAACTCAGAGCGGATCGTACAATGAGCAGTTCTTC.

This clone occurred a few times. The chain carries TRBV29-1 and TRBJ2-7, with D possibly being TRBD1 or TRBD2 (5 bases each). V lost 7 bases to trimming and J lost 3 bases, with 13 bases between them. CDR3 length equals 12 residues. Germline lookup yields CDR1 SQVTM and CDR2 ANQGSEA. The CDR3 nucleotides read TGCAGCGCCCACCGGGGCGGCTACGAGCAGTACTTC. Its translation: CSAHRGGYEQYF.

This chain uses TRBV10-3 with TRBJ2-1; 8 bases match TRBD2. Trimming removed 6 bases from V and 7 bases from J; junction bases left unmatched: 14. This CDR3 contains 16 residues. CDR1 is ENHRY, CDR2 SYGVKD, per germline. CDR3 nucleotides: TGTGCCATCAGGGCGGGAGGCCCCCGTTTAGAGAATGAGCAGTTCTTC. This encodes CAIRAGGPRLENEQFF.

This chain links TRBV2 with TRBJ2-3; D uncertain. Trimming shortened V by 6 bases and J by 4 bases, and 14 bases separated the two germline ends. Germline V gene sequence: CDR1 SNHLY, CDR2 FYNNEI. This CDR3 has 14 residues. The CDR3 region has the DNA TGTGCCAGCAGCGGAACGCCTGGCGCAGATACGCAGTATTTT. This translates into CASSGTPGADTQYF.

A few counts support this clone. The CDR3 is CSVGGTDNQPQHF. DNA of the CDR3: TGCAGCGTGGGGGGGACGGATAATCAGCCCCAGCATTTT. The chain recombines TRBV29-1 with TRBJ1-5, with D possibly TRBD1 on 5 matching bases. CDR1 is SQVTM and CDR2 is ANQGSEA in the germline V gene. V was pared by 6 bases and J by 4 bases, with 13 bases between. This CDR3 spans 13 amino acids.

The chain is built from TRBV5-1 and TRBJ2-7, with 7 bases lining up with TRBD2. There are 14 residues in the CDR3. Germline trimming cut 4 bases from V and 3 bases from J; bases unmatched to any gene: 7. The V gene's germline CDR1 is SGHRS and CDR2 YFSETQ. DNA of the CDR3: TGCGCCAGCAGCAGAGCGGGGAAAGGCTACGAGCAGTACTTC. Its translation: CASSRAGKGYEQYF.

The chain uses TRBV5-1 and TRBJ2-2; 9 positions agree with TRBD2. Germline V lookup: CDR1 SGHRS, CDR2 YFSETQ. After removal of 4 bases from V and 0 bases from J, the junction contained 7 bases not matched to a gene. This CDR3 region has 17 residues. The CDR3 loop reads CASSEGGRGANTGELFF. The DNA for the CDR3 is TGCGCCAGCAGCGAGGGCGGGAGGGGTGCGAACACCGGGGAGCTGTTTTTT.

CDR3 residues: CASSWGTGGYEQYF. In DNA, the CDR3 is TGTGCCAGCAGCTGGGGGACAGGGGGCTACGAGCAGTACTTC. The genes are TRBV5-5 and TRBJ2-7, with 11 bases identical to TRBD1. Germline-derived CDR1 and CDR2 are SGHKS and YYEKEE (reference sequence). The CDR3 spans 14 residues. The junction had 2 bases not matched to a gene; V was cut back by 3 bases and J by 3 bases.

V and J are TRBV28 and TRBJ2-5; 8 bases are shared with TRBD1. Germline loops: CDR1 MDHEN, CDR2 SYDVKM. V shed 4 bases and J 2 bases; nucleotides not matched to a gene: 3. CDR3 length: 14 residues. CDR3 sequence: CASSSGTGQETQYF. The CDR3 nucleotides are TGTGCCAGCAGTTCCGGGACAGGACAAGAGACCCAGTACTTC.

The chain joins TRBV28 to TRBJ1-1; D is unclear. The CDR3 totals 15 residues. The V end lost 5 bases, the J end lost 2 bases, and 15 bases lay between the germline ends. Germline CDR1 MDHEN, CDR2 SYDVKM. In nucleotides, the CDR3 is TGTGCCAGCAGTCTCCCCGGGAGCCTAAACACTGAAGCTTTCTTT. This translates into CASSLPGSLNTEAFF.

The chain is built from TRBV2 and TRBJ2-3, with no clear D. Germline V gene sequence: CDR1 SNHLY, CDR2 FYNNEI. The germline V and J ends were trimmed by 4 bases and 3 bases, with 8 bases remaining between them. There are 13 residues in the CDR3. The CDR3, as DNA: TGTGCCAGCAGTGGTAGACAAACAGATACGCAGTATTTT. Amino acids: CASSGRQTDTQYF. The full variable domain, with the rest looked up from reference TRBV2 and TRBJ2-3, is EPEVTQTPSHQVTQMGQEVILRCVPISNHLYFYWYRQILGQKVEFLVSFYNNEISEKSEIFDDQFSVERPDGSNFTLKIRSTKLEDSAMYFCASSGRQTDTQYFGPGTRLTVL.

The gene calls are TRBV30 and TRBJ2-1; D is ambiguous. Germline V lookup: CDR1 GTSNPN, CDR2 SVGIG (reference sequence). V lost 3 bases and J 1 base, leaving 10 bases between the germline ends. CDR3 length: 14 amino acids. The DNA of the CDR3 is TGTGCCTGGAGCTCGGGCGTTTCCTACAATGAGCAGTTCTTC. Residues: CAWSSGVSYNEQFF.

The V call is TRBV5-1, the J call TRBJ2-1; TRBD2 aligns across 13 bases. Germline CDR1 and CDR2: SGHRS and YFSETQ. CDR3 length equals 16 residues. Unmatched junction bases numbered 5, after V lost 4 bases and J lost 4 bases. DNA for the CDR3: TGCGCCAGCAGCAGGGGACTAGCGGGAACTTACAATGAGCAGTTCTTC. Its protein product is CASSRGLAGTYNEQFF.

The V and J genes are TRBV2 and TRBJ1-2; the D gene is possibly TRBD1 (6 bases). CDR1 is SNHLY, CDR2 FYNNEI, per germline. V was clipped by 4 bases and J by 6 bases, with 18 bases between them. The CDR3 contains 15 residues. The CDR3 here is CASSAHRDNRNGYTF. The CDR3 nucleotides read TGTGCCAGCAGTGCCCACCGGGACAACCGCAATGGCTACACCTTC. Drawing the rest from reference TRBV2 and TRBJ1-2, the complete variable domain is EPEVTQTPSHQVTQMGQEVILRCVPISNHLYFYWYRQILGQKVEFLVSFYNNEISEKSEIFDDQFSVERPDGSNFTLKIRSTKLEDSAMYFCASSAHRDNRNGYTFGSGTRLTVV.

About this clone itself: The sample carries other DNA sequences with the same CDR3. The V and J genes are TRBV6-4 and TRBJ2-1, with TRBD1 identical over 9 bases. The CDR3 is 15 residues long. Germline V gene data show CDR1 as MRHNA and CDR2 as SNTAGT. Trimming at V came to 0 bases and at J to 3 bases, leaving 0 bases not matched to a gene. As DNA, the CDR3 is TGTGCCAGCAGTGACTCGACAGGGGGCTACAATGAGCAGTTCTTC. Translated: CASSDSTGGYNEQFF.